This T cell receptor beta chain was obtained from a study of blood T cell repertoires in COVID-19. Study information: Sample material is recorded as cDNA or gDNA derived from T cells, B-cell-depleted T cells, or PBMCs.

Per the germline V gene, CDR1 is MNHEY and CDR2 is SMNVEV (reference sequence). V shed 10 bases, J shed 7 bases, and the junction held 10 bases outside the gene matches. CDR3 length: 14 amino acids. Per the study methods: Amplification from reference gene primers served as the basis for estimated nucleated cell counts. Clones were read by immunoSEQ multiplex PCR, and TCRdb kept only the in-frame ones, dropping some. V and J calls and clone size are copied from that table; D and trimming were computed from the DNA. In the table there are some 80,000 clones, around 76% of which are singletons. This TCR was sampled from a woman older than 75 with active or convalescent COVID-19. J is TRBJ1-5 and V is TRBV27; TRBD1 matches 10 bases. Source material: peripheral blood. DNA of the CDR3: TGTGCCACTGGGAGGACAGGGGGGTGGCAGCCCCAGCATTTT. Its protein is CATGRTGGWQPQHF.